One and the same sample provided the 10 T cell receptor beta chains below, sequenced in a study of blood T cell repertoires in COVID-19. Produced via immunoSEQ multiplex PCR; TCRdb's table is partial and in-frame only. The sample records 15,000 to 19,000 clones, 82% being singletons. The material sequenced was peripheral blood. The source is an elderly man with active or convalescent COVID-19.

The chain is built from TRBV24-1 and TRBJ2-1; 8 positions agree with TRBD1. The V gene end was trimmed by 3 bases and the J gene end by 0 bases; junction bases not matched to a gene: 6. CDR1 is KGHDR and CDR2 is SFDVKD in the germline V gene. The CDR3 runs to 17 residues. CDR3 region: CATSDPQGVGSYNEQFF. In DNA form, the CDR3 reads TGTGCCACCAGTGATCCACAGGGGGTAGGCTCCTACAATGAGCAGTTCTTC.

J is TRBJ2-3 and V is TRBV5-4; weak D call: TRBD2 (7 bases). Trimming removed 4 bases from V and 0 bases from J, with 9 bases in between. CDR1 and CDR2 from the germline V gene are SGHNT and YYREEE (reference sequence). The CDR3 length is 14 residues. CDR3 residues: CASSPGGSTDTQYF. CDR3 in DNA: TGTGCCAGCAGCCCGGGGGGCAGCACAGATACGCAGTATTTT.

The chain recombines TRBV2 with TRBJ1-5; tentatively, D is TRBD1 (6 bases). This CDR3 has 13 amino acids. Deletions cut 6 bases from V and 1 base from J, with 7 bases between. Germline V CDR1 and CDR2: SNHLY, FYNNEI. The CDR3 nucleotides are TGTGCCAGCAGCGGACAGAGCAATCAGCCCCAGCATTTT. Translated, it gives CASSGQSNQPQHF.

The chain is built from TRBV5-1 and TRBJ1-6; D remains unclear. Germline CDR1 SGHRS, CDR2 YFSETQ. The V gene lost 4 bases and the J gene lost 8 bases, with 10 bases spanning the gap. The CDR3 spans 13 residues. Here the CDR3 reads CASSQMIDSPLHF. CDR3 sequence (DNA): TGCGCCAGCAGCCAGATGATTGATTCACCCCTCCACTTT.

Written as DNA, the CDR3 is TGTGCCAGCAGAGCACCCCTTAGCAATCAGCCCCAGCATTTT. It codes for CASRAPLSNQPQHF. The genes are TRBV2 and TRBJ1-5; D gene unclear. The CDR3 extends over 14 amino acids. V dropped 6 bases and J dropped 0 bases, with 9 bases sitting between them. CDR1 is SNHLY and CDR2 is FYNNEI in the germline V gene. Looking up the rest from reference TRBV2 and TRBJ1-5 gives the full variable domain: EPEVTQTPSHQVTQMGQEVILRCVPISNHLYFYWYRQILGQKVEFLVSFYNNEISEKSEIFDDQFSVERPDGSNFTLKIRSTKLEDSAMYFCASRAPLSNQPQHFGDGTRLSIL.

The V and J genes are TRBV7-2 and TRBJ1-6; TRBD1 matches 7 bases. Germline CDR1 is SGHTA and CDR2 is FQGNSA. This CDR3 has 15 amino acids. V shed 1 base and J 9 bases; nucleotides not matched to a gene: 6. As DNA, the CDR3 is TGTGCCAGCAGCTTAGGTGGGACAGTAGCTTCACCCCTCCACTTT. This gives the protein CASSLGGTVASPLHF.

This chain connects TRBV6-5 to TRBJ1-1; TRBD1 matches 9 bases. Per germline, CDR1 MNHEY and CDR2 SVGAGI. This CDR3 has 15 amino acids. With V trimmed by 5 bases and J by 1 base, 5 bases remained unmatched. The CDR3 bases are TGTGCCAGCAGTCACAGGGGGCAGGGGAACACTGAAGCTTTCTTT. It encodes CASSHRGQGNTEAFF.

This clone was detected once. The chain carries TRBV28 and TRBJ2-7; perhaps TRBD2 as D (6 bases). CDR3 length: 14 residues. Looked up from germline, CDR1 is MDHEN and CDR2 is SYDVKM. V shed 5 bases and J shed 2 bases, with 13 bases lying between them. DNA for the CDR3: TGTGCCAGCAGTGCCGGGACTGTGACCTACGAGCAGTACTTC. Its translation: CASSAGTVTYEQYF. The full variable domain, completed using reference TRBV28 and TRBJ2-7, is DVKVTQSSRYLVKRTGEKVFLECVQDMDHENMFWYRQDPGLGLRLIYFSYDVKMKEKGDIPEGYSVSREKKERFSLILESASTNQTSMYLCASSAGTVTYEQYFGPGTRLTVT.

The chain employs TRBV18 and TRBJ2-7; 10 nucleotides match TRBD1. The V and J ends lost 4 bases and 1 base, in that order; junction bases with no gene match: 4. Looked up from germline, CDR1 is KGHSH and CDR2 is LQKENI. The CDR3 is 15 residues long. CDR3 sequence reads: CASSLDRGRSYEQYF. For the CDR3, the DNA is TGTGCCAGCTCACTTGACAGGGGGCGTTCCTACGAGCAGTACTTC.

In this sample, this clone turned up a few times. The chain couples TRBV7-3 to TRBJ2-2, with D perhaps matching TRBD1 (6 bases). This CDR3 is built from 15 residues. From germline, CDR1 is SGHTA and CDR2 FQGTGA. The V end lost 2 bases, the J end lost 7 bases, and 14 bases lay between the germline ends. CDR3 in amino acids: CASSLVQGDIGELFF. The CDR3 nucleotides read TGTGCCAGCAGCTTAGTACAGGGCGACATCGGGGAGCTGTTTTTT. Full variable domain (rest looked up from reference TRBV7-3 and TRBJ2-2): GAGVSQTPSNKVTEKGKYVELRCDPISGHTALYWYRQSLGQGPEFLIYFQGTGAADDSGLPNDRFFAVRPEGSVSTLKIQRTERGDSAVYLCASSLVQGDIGELFFGEGSRLTVL.